One and the same sample provided the 28 T cell receptor beta chains below, sequenced in a study of a mutant IDH1 vaccine in newly diagnosed glioma. TCRdb's table, derived via immunoSEQ multiplex PCR, lists solely in-frame clones and lacks some. The sample has 60,000 or so clones; approximately 80% are singletons. Documented time point: week 5, during vaccination. Topical imiquimod accompanied each vaccine dose, which consisted of 300 ug of mutant IDH1 20-mer peptide. For these TCRs, the target antigens are not known. Source: PBMCs, taken from a glioma patient whose treatment included an IDH1 peptide vaccine. Receptors were obtained from a woman under 30 with glioma. Some clones in this sample may be carry-over from other donors' samples.

The chain carries TRBV6-5 and TRBJ2-1; D is undetermined. The CDR3 contains 13 residues. Germline V gene data show CDR1 as MNHEY and CDR2 as SVGAGI. V dropped 7 bases and J dropped 8 bases, with 15 bases sitting between them. The CDR3 reads CASISPFLYEQFF. The DNA of the CDR3 is TGTGCCAGCATAAGCCCCTTTCTGTATGAGCAGTTCTTC.

The CDR3 nucleotides read TGTGCCAGTAGTATTTCGGGACAGACCTACGAGCAGTACTTC. This encodes CASSISGQTYEQYF. The chain links TRBV19 to TRBJ2-7; 7 positions match TRBD1. The V segment lost 3 bases and the J segment 2 bases; nucleotides outside the gene matches: 4. The CDR3 extends over 14 amino acids. From germline, CDR1 is LNHDA and CDR2 SQIVND (reference sequence).

The CDR3 DNA follows: TGTGCCAGCAGCGTAACTAGCGGGAGCTACAATGAGCAGTTCTTC. Its translation: CASSVTSGSYNEQFF. The chain joins TRBV9 to TRBJ2-1, with 11 bases that match TRBD2. The CDR3 contains 15 residues. The germline CDR1 and CDR2 sequences are SGDLS and YYNGEE. Losses at the gene ends were 1 base for V and 3 bases for J; bases not matched to a gene: 0.

V and J are TRBV28 and TRBJ2-7; a weak D match, TRBD2 (7 bases). CDR3 length: 15 amino acids. CDR1 and CDR2 (germline): MDHEN, SYDVKM. V lost 3 bases and J lost 3, with 15 bases in between. The CDR3 is CASSFIGGLFYEQYF. CDR3 bases: TGTGCCAGCAGTTTCATCGGGGGGCTCTTCTACGAGCAGTACTTC.

CDR3 sequence reads: CSVEEEGNYGYTF. Written as DNA, the CDR3 is TGCAGCGTTGAGGAAGAGGGGAACTATGGCTACACCTTC. The chain has TRBV29-1 and TRBJ1-2; D possibly corresponds to TRBD1 (5 bases). Per the germline V gene, CDR1 is SQVTM and CDR2 is ANQGSEA. Trimming stripped 3 bases from V and 2 bases from J, with 10 bases between. The CDR3 has 13 residues.

The chain couples TRBV5-6 to TRBJ1-2; D call uncertain. The germline V gene has CDR1 SGHDT and CDR2 YYEEEE. The CDR3 loop spans 16 amino acids. V was shortened by 0 bases and J by 6 bases, with 18 bases between the two germline ends. CDR3 nucleotides: TGTGCCAGCAGCTTGGTCTTAGGCGGGGTATACGATGGCTACACCTTC. Protein product: CASSLVLGGVYDGYTF. Filled out from reference TRBV5-6 and TRBJ1-2, the complete variable domain reads DAGVTQSPTHLIKTRGQQVTLRCSPKSGHDTVSWYQQALGQGPQFIFQYYEEEERQRGNFPDRFSGHQFPNYSSELNVNALLLGDSALYLCASSLVLGGVYDGYTFGSGTRLTVV.

The chain links TRBV10-3 to TRBJ2-7; 7 bases fit TRBD2. CDR1 is ENHRY, CDR2 SYGVKD, per germline. The CDR3 extends over 12 amino acids. V lost 8 bases to trimming and J lost 5 bases; unmatched junction nucleotides: 6. This chain's CDR3 is CAIWGGVNEQYF. CDR3 DNA: TGTGCCATCTGGGGAGGGGTAAACGAGCAGTACTTC.

The chain recombines TRBV13 with TRBJ2-5, with D unresolved. The CDR3 totals 13 residues. From germline, CDR1 is PRHDT and CDR2 FYEKMQ (reference sequence). V lost 1 base, J lost 2 bases, and 5 bases lay in between. The CDR3 DNA follows: TGTGCCAGCAGCTTAGCTGTTCAAGAGACCCAGTACTTC. Translation: CASSLAVQETQYF.

The chain joins TRBV12-5 to TRBJ1-1; D possibly corresponds to TRBD1 (6 bases). This CDR3 has 14 amino acids. V was pared by 3 bases and J by 5 bases, with 13 bases between. Per germline, CDR1 LGHNT and CDR2 FRNRAP. Here the CDR3 reads CASGLWGAGTEAFF. As DNA, the CDR3 is TGTGCTAGTGGTTTATGGGGGGCTGGGACTGAAGCTTTCTTT.

The chain recombines TRBV6-4 with TRBJ1-1; D remains ambiguous. Germline V gene sequence: CDR1 MRHNA, CDR2 SNTAGT. Trimming took 4 bases from V and 1 from J, leaving 10 bases between them. The length of the CDR3 is 14 residues. This CDR3 reads CASSVGRRNTEAFF. The DNA of the CDR3 is TGTGCCAGCAGTGTGGGCAGGCGGAACACTGAAGCTTTCTTT.

V is TRBV5-8 and J is TRBJ2-5, with 7 bases identical to TRBD1. CDR3 length: 15 amino acids. Germline assignment: CDR1 SGHTS and CDR2 YDEGEE. J was trimmed by 2 bases and V by 4 bases; bases with no gene match: 8. The CDR3 region has the DNA TGTGCCAGCAGCGTTGGTCGGACAGGACAAGAGACCCAGTACTTC. Its protein product is CASSVGRTGQETQYF. The variable domain in full, completed from reference TRBV5-8 and TRBJ2-5, reads EAGVTQSPTHLIKTRGQQATLRCSPISGHTSVYWYQQALGLGLQFLLWYDEGEERNRGNFPPRFSGRQFPNYSSELNVNALELEDSALYLCASSVGRTGQETQYFGPGTRLLVL.

This clone has more than one count but fewer than ten. The CDR3 sequence: CAWSAGSYSNQPQHF. The CDR3 nucleotides read TGTGCCTGGAGTGCGGGGAGTTATAGCAATCAGCCCCAGCATTTT. The chain combines TRBV30 with TRBJ1-5; no clear D. Germline V gene lookup returns CDR1 GTSNPN and CDR2 SVGIG (reference sequence). CDR3 length: 15 residues. Trimming took 1 base from V and 0 from J, leaving 10 bases between them.

The chain is built from TRBV6-5 and TRBJ1-5; D perhaps matches TRBD1 (6 bases). Trimming stripped 2 bases from V and 6 bases from J, with 17 bases between. The CDR3 is made up of 16 amino acids. Germline lookup yields CDR1 MNHEY and CDR2 SVGAGI. The CDR3 DNA reads TGTGCCAGCAGTTACGGGACCAAGGGGGGAAGTCAGCCCCAGCATTTT. Protein: CASSYGTKGGSQPQHF.

The V and J genes are TRBV4-1 and TRBJ2-7, with 8 bases aligning to TRBD2. The J segment lost 5 bases and the V segment lost 0 bases, leaving 6 bases of the junction unmatched. CDR3 length equals 15 residues. Germline loops: CDR1 MGHRA, CDR2 YSYEKL. This chain's CDR3 is CASSQDTTSVDEQYF. Written as DNA, the CDR3 is TGCGCCAGCAGCCAAGACACGACTAGCGTAGACGAGCAGTACTTC.

The gene calls are TRBV6-1 and TRBJ1-2, with 8 bases that match TRBD1. Germline V gene sequence: CDR1 MNHNS, CDR2 SASEGT. Trimming at V came to 0 bases and at J to 2 bases, leaving 8 bases not matched to a gene. The CDR3 is 17 amino acids. CDR3 in DNA: TGTGCCAGCAGTGAAGCTTACGGACAGGGCCTGAACTATGGCTACACCTTC. It codes for CASSEAYGQGLNYGYTF.

V usage is TRBV9 and J usage is TRBJ2-2; tentative D call: TRBD1 (6 bases). CDR1 is SGDLS, CDR2 YYNGEE, per germline. Trimming stripped 2 bases from V and 0 bases from J, with 14 bases between. The CDR3 loop spans 17 amino acids. CDR3 region: CASSVERGSTNTGELFF. In DNA, the CDR3 is TGTGCCAGCAGCGTCGAGAGGGGGTCCACGAACACCGGGGAGCTGTTTTTT.

This chain uses TRBV30 with TRBJ2-7; TRBD2 matches at 12 bases. Losses at the gene ends were 2 bases for V and 3 bases for J; bases not matched to a gene: 2. There are 14 residues in the CDR3. The germline gives CDR1 GTSNPN, CDR2 SVGIG (reference sequence). The chain's CDR3 is CAWSPTSGSYEQYF. DNA of the CDR3: TGTGCCTGGAGTCCGACTAGCGGGAGCTACGAGCAGTACTTC.

Points on this clone: The junction does not match germline at one end; this may be a read error. The gene calls are TRBV30 and TRBJ1-5, with TRBD1 matching 7 bases. CDR3 length equals 17 residues. Per the germline V gene, CDR1 is GTSNPN and CDR2 is SVGIG (reference sequence). The CDR3 region has the DNA TGTGTCTGGAGTGAGGGGAGCAGGGGGTTGCGTATTGCGCCCCAGCATTTT. Its translation is CVWSEGSRGLRIAPQHF. Looking up the rest from reference TRBV30 and TRBJ1-5 gives the full variable domain: SQTIHQWPATLVQPVGSPLSLECTVEGTSNPNLYWYRQAAGRGLQLLFYSVGIGQISSEVPQNLSASRPQDRQFILSSKKLLLSDSGFYLCVWSEGSRGLRIAPQHFGDGTRLSIL.

The chain employs TRBV5-4 and TRBJ1-1, with D possibly TRBD1 on 5 matching bases. The germline gives CDR1 SGHNT, CDR2 YYREEE (reference sequence). V was clipped by 0 bases and J by 2 bases, with 8 bases between them. This CDR3 has 14 residues. The CDR3 is CASSLAGTNTEAFF. The CDR3 DNA sequence: TGTGCCAGCAGCTTGGCCGGGACTAACACTGAAGCTTTCTTT. The whole variable domain, filled in from reference TRBV5-4 and TRBJ1-1, reads ETGVTQSPTHLIKTRGQQVTLRCSSQSGHNTVSWYQQALGQGPQFIFQYYREEENGRGNFPPRFSGLQFPNYSSELNVNALELDDSALYLCASSLAGTNTEAFFGQGTRLTVV.

The genes are TRBV6-1 and TRBJ2-1; D remains unclear. The CDR3 has 12 amino acids. V gave up 5 bases and J gave up 5 bases, with 7 bases separating them. CDR1 and CDR2 from the germline V gene are MNHNS and SASEGT. This CDR3 reads CASSSLHNEQFF. CDR3 bases: TGTGCCAGCAGTTCCCTACACAATGAGCAGTTCTTC.

The chain employs TRBV6-5 and TRBJ2-7, with 7 bases fitting TRBD1. The germline CDR1 and CDR2 sequences are MNHEY and SVGAGI. V was pared by 2 bases and J by 4 bases, with 2 bases of the junction left unmatched. The CDR3 is made up of 13 amino acids. The CDR3 bases are TGTGCCAGCAGTTACGCAGGGGGATACGAGCAGTACTTC. Translating gives CASSYAGGYEQYF.

This chain links TRBV7-2 with TRBJ1-2, with 7 bases lining up with TRBD1. This CDR3 region has 15 residues. Germline values: CDR1 SGHTA, CDR2 FQGNSA. Germline trimming cut 5 bases from V and 5 bases from J; bases unmatched to any gene: 11. CDR3 loop: CASSRGPKGAYGYTF. For the CDR3, the DNA is TGTGCCAGCAGCCGAGGACCAAAGGGGGCGTATGGCTACACCTTC.

J is TRBJ2-1 and V is TRBV6-5, with TRBD1 matching 9 bases. There are 15 residues in the CDR3. Germline lookup yields CDR1 MNHEY and CDR2 SVGAGI. J was trimmed by 8 bases and V by 6 bases; bases with no gene match: 11. The CDR3 is CASRTGTGPSDEQFF. In nucleotides, the CDR3 is TGTGCCAGCAGGACCGGGACAGGGCCCTCTGATGAGCAGTTCTTC.

The chain employs TRBV6-1 and TRBJ2-5; 9 positions match TRBD2. Germline V CDR1 and CDR2: MNHNS, SASEGT. With V trimmed by 2 bases and J by 3 bases, 10 bases remained unmatched. CDR3 length: 17 amino acids. The CDR3 here is CASSERVGGRAEETQYF. In DNA form, the CDR3 reads TGTGCCAGCAGTGAACGGGTTGGCGGGAGGGCGGAAGAGACCCAGTACTTC.

This chain uses TRBV5-1 with TRBJ2-1; no clear D gene. This CDR3 is 12 amino acids long. V lost 2 bases and J 8 bases, leaving 8 bases between the germline ends. Germline V gives CDR1 SGHRS, CDR2 YFSETQ. CDR3 bases: TGCGCCAGCAGCTTAAACGGAGATGAGCAGTTCTTC. It codes for CASSLNGDEQFF.

The rearrangement joins TRBV4-2 to TRBJ2-7; 14 bases agree with TRBD2. The V and J ends lost 0 bases and 4 bases, in that order; junction bases with no gene match: 11. Per the germline V gene, CDR1 is LGHNA and CDR2 is YNFKEQ. The CDR3 runs 19 residues. CDR3 region: CASSQDRGTSGGITYEQYF. CDR3 nucleotide sequence: TGTGCCAGCAGCCAAGATCGGGGGACTAGCGGGGGAATAACTTACGAGCAGTACTTC.

This clone has only a few counts. The chain recombines TRBV5-5 with TRBJ1-4, with 7 nucleotides matching TRBD1. CDR3 length equals 14 residues. The V gene end was trimmed by 8 bases and the J gene end by 6 bases; junction bases not matched to a gene: 10. Germline V gives CDR1 SGHKS, CDR2 YYEKEE (reference sequence). The CDR3 DNA sequence: TGTGCCAGTACCAGACAGGGAAAAGATGAAAAACTGTTTTTT. This translates into CASTRQGKDEKLFF. Full variable domain (remainder filled in from reference TRBV5-5 and TRBJ1-4): DAGVTQSPTHLIKTRGQQVTLRCSPISGHKSVSWYQQVLGQGPQFIFQYYEKEERGRGNFPDRFSARQFPNYSSELNVNALLLGDSALYLCASTRQGKDEKLFFGSGTQLSVL.

The chain employs TRBV6-6 and TRBJ2-1; D is possibly TRBD1 (6 bases). The CDR3 is 15 residues long. V was clipped by 7 bases and J by 10 bases, with 23 bases between them. The germline V gene encodes CDR1 MNHNY and CDR2 SVGAGI (reference sequence). The CDR3 loop is CASTPSGGLAAEQFF. CDR3 in DNA: TGTGCCAGCACCCCCTCTGGGGGCCTAGCAGCAGAGCAGTTCTTC.